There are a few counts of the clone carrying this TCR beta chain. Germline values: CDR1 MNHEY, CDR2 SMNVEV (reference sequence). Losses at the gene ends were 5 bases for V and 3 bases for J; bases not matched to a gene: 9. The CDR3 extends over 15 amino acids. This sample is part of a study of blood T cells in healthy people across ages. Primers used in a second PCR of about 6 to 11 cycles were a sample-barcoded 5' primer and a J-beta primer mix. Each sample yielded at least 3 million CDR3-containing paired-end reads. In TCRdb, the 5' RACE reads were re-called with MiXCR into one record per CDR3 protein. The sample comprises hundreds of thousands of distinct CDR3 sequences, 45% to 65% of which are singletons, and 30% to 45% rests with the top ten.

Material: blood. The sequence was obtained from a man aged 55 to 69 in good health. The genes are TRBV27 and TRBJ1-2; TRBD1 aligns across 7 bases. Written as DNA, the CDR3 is TGTGCCAGCAGTCCCCGGTCGGGACAGCACTATGGCTACACCTTC. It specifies CASSPRSGQHYGYTF.